These 8 T cell receptor beta chains were all obtained from the same sample, sequenced in a study of Ad26.COV2.S vaccination and SARS-CoV-2 variants. Treatment given: about 20 received Ad26.COV2.S at low or high dose, single or two shots; several received placebo; per-sample allocation not given. Following the first vaccine or placebo injection, samples were taken on day 63. TCRdb's table, derived via immunoSEQ multiplex PCR, lists solely in-frame clones and lacks some. The table lists fewer than 400,000 clones, about nine tenths of them singletons. Sequenced material: peripheral blood, taken in a trial of Ad26.COV2.S vaccine versus placebo. The source of these receptors is a person aged 18-65 years who received the Ad26.COV2.S COVID-19 vaccine or a placebo.

This clone showed up just once. The genes are TRBV7-2 and TRBJ1-5, with TRBD1 identical over 10 bases. Germline V gives CDR1 SGHTA, CDR2 FQGNSA. V was pared by 5 bases and J by 4 bases, with 8 bases of the junction left unmatched. The CDR3 is made up of 16 amino acids. CDR3 sequence (DNA): TGTGCCAGCAGCGAAGCCGGGACAGGGGTTAATCAGCCCCAGCATTTT. Its protein product is CASSEAGTGVNQPQHF.

V is TRBV20-1 and J is TRBJ1-5; no clear D gene. The CDR3 spans 13 residues. V gave up 3 bases and J gave up 7 bases, with 13 bases separating them. Germline CDR1 and CDR2: DFQATT and SNEGSKA (reference sequence). CDR3: CSASASQGQPQHF. The CDR3 region has the DNA TGCAGTGCTAGTGCTAGTCAAGGACAGCCCCAGCATTTT.

The chain joins TRBV2 to TRBJ2-7; the D gene is possibly TRBD1 (5 bases). Trimming removed 9 bases from V and 3 bases from J, with 12 bases in between. This CDR3 is 12 amino acids long. CDR1 and CDR2 from the germline V gene are SNHLY and FYNNEI. CDR3 in DNA: TGTGCCAGTCGTGCAGGGTACTACGAGCAGTACTTC. Translating it yields CASRAGYYEQYF.

The rearrangement joins TRBV4-2 to TRBJ2-1, with 11 nucleotides matching TRBD2. The CDR3 sequence is 14 residues long. Germline CDR1 is LGHNA and CDR2 is YNFKEQ. Unmatched junction bases numbered 2, after V lost 1 base and J lost 9 bases. DNA for the CDR3: TGTGCCAGCAGCCAAGGCGGACTAGCGGGTGAGCAGTTCTTC. This sequence encodes CASSQGGLAGEQFF.

This clone was detected only once. This chain joins TRBV6-4 and TRBJ2-2; D is possibly TRBD2 (5 bases). The CDR3 length is 13 residues. Germline CDR1 and CDR2: MRHNA and SNTAGT. The V end was cut by 6 bases, the J end by 3 bases, with 8 bases between. CDR3 sequence reads: CASSRRHTGELFF. The DNA of the CDR3 is TGTGCCAGCAGCCGGAGGCACACCGGGGAGCTGTTTTTT.

The rearrangement uses TRBV5-1 and TRBJ2-5; the match to TRBD2 covers 11 bases. This CDR3 region has 18 residues. The ends lost 4 bases at V and 5 bases at J; junction bases unmatched: 16. Per germline, CDR1 SGHRS and CDR2 YFSETQ. In DNA, the CDR3 is TGCGCCAGCAGCCTAGGAGGACTAGCGGGCGACTCCCACGAGACCCAGTACTTC. Encoded protein: CASSLGGLAGDSHETQYF.

The chain is built from TRBV18 and TRBJ2-5; 7 bases align to TRBD1. Germline CDR1 is KGHSH and CDR2 is LQKENI. The J segment lost 3 bases and the V segment lost 3 bases, leaving 7 bases of the junction unmatched. This CDR3 is built from 15 residues. CDR3 nucleotide sequence: TGTGCCAGCTCACCCAGACAGGGTGGTAAAGAGACCCAGTACTTC. Encoded protein: CASSPRQGGKETQYF.

The chain carries TRBV2 and TRBJ1-5; unclear D gene. Germline V gene sequence: CDR1 SNHLY, CDR2 FYNNEI. The ends were cut back, 3 bases at V and 5 bases at J, with 11 bases in the middle. The CDR3 length is 14 residues. This CDR3 is CASSEAQPHQPQHF. The CDR3 region has the DNA TGTGCCAGCAGTGAGGCCCAACCCCATCAGCCCCAGCATTTT.